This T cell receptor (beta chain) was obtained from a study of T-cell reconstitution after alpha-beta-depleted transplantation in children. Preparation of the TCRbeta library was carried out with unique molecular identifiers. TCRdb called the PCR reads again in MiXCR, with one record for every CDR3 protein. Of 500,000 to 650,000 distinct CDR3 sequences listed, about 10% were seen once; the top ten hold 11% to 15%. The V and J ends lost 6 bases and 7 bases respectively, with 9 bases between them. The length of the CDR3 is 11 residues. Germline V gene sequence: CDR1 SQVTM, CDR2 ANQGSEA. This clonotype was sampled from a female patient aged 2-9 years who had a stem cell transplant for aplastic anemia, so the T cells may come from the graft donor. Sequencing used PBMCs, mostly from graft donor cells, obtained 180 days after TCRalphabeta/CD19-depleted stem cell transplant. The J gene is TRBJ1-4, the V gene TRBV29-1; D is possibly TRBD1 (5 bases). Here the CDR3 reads CSVVQAEKLFF. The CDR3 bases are TGCAGCGTCGTACAGGCTGAAAAACTGTTTTTT.